These 6 T cell receptor beta chains were sequenced from one sample in a study of T cell responses to AZD1222 COVID-19 vaccine. Sequencing was performed with immunoSEQ multiplex PCR; in TCRdb, only in-frame clones are kept and a portion is missing. The data contain approximately 110,000 clones, around nine tenths of them seen just once; the ten biggest clones take up more than 15%. The material sequenced was peripheral blood, taken on day 0 of AZD1222 vaccination. These receptors originate from an adult in good health.

The V call is TRBV4-2, the J call TRBJ2-4; TRBD1 agrees at 7 bases. Germline CDR1 reads LGHNA; CDR2 reads YNFKEQ. V was clipped by 1 base and J by 1 base; unmatched bases: 1. The length of the CDR3 is 15 residues. The CDR3 DNA reads TGTGCCAGCAGCCAAGGCAGGGGGGCCAAAAACATTCAGTACTTC. It translates to CASSQGRGAKNIQYF.

The rearrangement joins TRBV5-1 to TRBJ1-6; 11 nucleotides agree with TRBD1. V trimming: 1 base; J trimming: 10 bases; junction bases outside the gene matches: 4. The CDR3 contains 15 residues. Germline assignment: CDR1 SGHRS and CDR2 YFSETQ. The CDR3 DNA reads TGCGCCAGCAGCTTGCTGGGACAGGGGGAGTCACCCCTCCACTTT. Its translation: CASSLLGQGESPLHF.

J is TRBJ2-3 and V is TRBV9, with 14 bases that match TRBD2. The germline gives CDR1 SGDLS, CDR2 YYNGEE. This CDR3 region has 17 residues. The junction had 9 bases not matched to a gene; V was cut back by 4 bases and J by 5 bases. CDR3 in amino acids: CASSSRLAGGPRDTQYF. The CDR3 DNA reads as TGTGCCAGCAGCTCCCGACTAGCGGGGGGGCCTAGAGATACGCAGTATTTT.

V gene TRBV6-6 combines with J gene TRBJ2-2, with TRBD2 as a possible D gene (7 bases). The CDR3 sequence is 11 residues long. Germline loops: CDR1 MNHNY, CDR2 SVGAGI (reference sequence). CDR3 sequence (DNA): TGTGCAGGGGGGGGATCCGGGGAGCTGTTTTTT. It codes for CAGGGSGELFF.

This chain joins TRBV19 and TRBJ1-6; 7 nucleotides match TRBD1. The germline V gene encodes CDR1 LNHDA and CDR2 SQIVND (reference sequence). With V trimmed by 6 bases and J by 12 bases, 17 bases remained unmatched. The CDR3 covers 16 residues. CDR3 in amino acids: CASSTHLGTAGGPLHF. In nucleotides, the CDR3 is TGTGCCAGTAGCACCCACCTCGGGACAGCTGGTGGACCCCTCCACTTT.

This clone was found once. The chain uses TRBV5-1 and TRBJ2-5; D may be TRBD1 (5 bases). The CDR3 is 13 amino acids. Germline V gene data show CDR1 as SGHRS and CDR2 as YFSETQ. The V end was cut by 0 bases, the J end by 5 bases, with 8 bases between. In DNA, the CDR3 is TGCGCCAGCAGCTTGGTAGGGGCCGAGACCCAGTACTTC. Amino acids: CASSLVGAETQYF.